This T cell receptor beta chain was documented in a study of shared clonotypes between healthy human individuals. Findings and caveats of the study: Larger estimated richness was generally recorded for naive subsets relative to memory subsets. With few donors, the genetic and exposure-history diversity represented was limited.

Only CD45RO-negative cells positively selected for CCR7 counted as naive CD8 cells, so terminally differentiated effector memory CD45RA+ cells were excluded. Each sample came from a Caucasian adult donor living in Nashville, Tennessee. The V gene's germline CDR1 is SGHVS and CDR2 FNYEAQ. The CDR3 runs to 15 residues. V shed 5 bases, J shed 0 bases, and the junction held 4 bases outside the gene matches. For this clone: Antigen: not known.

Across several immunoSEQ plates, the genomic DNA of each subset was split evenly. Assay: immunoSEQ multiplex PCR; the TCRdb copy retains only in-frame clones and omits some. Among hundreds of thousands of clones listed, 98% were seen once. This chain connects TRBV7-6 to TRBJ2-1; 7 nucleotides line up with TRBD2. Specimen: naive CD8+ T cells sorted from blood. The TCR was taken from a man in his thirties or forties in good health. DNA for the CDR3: TGTGCCAGCAGCGAAGAGCGGGGCTCCTACAATGAGCAGTTCTTC. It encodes CASSEERGSYNEQFF.